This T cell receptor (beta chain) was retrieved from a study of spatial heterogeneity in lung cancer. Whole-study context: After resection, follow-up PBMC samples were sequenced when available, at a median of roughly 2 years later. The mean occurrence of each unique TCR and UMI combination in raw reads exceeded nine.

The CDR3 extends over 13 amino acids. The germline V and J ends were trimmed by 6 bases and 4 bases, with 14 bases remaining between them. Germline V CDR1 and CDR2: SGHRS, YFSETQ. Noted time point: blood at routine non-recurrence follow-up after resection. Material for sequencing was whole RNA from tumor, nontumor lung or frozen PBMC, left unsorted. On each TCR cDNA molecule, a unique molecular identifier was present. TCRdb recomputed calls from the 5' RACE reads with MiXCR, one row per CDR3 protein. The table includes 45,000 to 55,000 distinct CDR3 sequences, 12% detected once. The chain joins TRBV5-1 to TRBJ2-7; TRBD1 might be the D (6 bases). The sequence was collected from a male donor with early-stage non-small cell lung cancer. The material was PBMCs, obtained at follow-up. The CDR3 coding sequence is TGCGCCAGCACCCGGGACACTCTTTACGAGCAGTACTTC. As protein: CASTRDTLYEQYF.